These 28 T cell receptor beta chains were sequenced from one sample in a study of blood T cell repertoires in COVID-19. Only in-frame clones appear in the TCRdb table, and some are missing; sequencing was by immunoSEQ multiplex PCR. The sample has approximately 170,000 clones; approximately 87% are singletons. The specimen was peripheral blood. The receptors come from a woman aged 55-70 years with COVID-19, enrolled during active disease.

This clone occurred a few times. This chain links TRBV2 with TRBJ1-2, with 9 bases lining up with TRBD1. The length of the CDR3 is 15 residues. With V trimmed by 7 bases and J by 4 bases, 10 bases remained unmatched. Germline lookup yields CDR1 SNHLY and CDR2 FYNNEI. CDR3 amino acids: CASKLDRGIPYGYTF. The DNA of the CDR3 is TGTGCCAGCAAGCTTGACAGGGGGATACCCTATGGCTACACCTTC.

The table lists this clone with a count of one. Here the CDR3 DNA reads TGTGCCAGCAGCCGCGACAGTAACACTGAAGCTTTCTTT. Its protein is CASSRDSNTEAFF. The chain combines TRBV12-3 or TRBV12-4 with TRBJ1-1, with D possibly TRBD1 on 5 matching bases. The CDR3 totals 13 residues. Trimming left V 6 bases short and J 2 bases short, with 10 bases between.

V usage is TRBV15 and J usage is TRBJ2-1; possible D gene TRBD2, 6 bases. V dropped 5 bases and J dropped 4 bases, with 9 bases sitting between them. The CDR3 has 13 amino acids. Germline-derived CDR1 and CDR2 are LNHNV and YYDKDF (reference sequence). CDR3 coding DNA: TGTGCCACCAGCTGGACTATATACAATGAGCAGTTCTTC. Translation gives CATSWTIYNEQFF.

V usage is TRBV7-2 and J usage is TRBJ2-3, with D maybe TRBD1 (6 bases). The CDR3 has 15 residues. The V end was cut by 6 bases, the J end by 2 bases, with 15 bases between. Germline assignment: CDR1 SGHTA and CDR2 FQGNSA. CDR3 amino acids: CASRLDRKPTDTQYF. CDR3 bases: TGTGCCAGCAGACTGGACAGAAAACCCACAGATACGCAGTATTTT.

This clone was seen more than once but under ten times. The chain combines TRBV11-3 with TRBJ2-1; 11 bases agree with TRBD2. The CDR3 sequence is 16 residues long. With 5 bases clipped from V and 3 bases from J, the junction kept 6 bases outside the gene matches. Per germline, CDR1 SGHNT and CDR2 YENEEA. The CDR3 protein is CASSTGGTSGYNEQFF. CDR3 nucleotides: TGTGCCAGCAGCACCGGGGGGACTAGCGGCTACAATGAGCAGTTCTTC.

The chain is built from TRBV11-3 and TRBJ2-7; 16 positions agree with TRBD2. This CDR3 is 17 amino acids long. With V trimmed by 4 bases and J by 5 bases, 8 bases remained unmatched. CDR1 and CDR2 from the germline V gene are SGHNT and YENEEA. In DNA form, the CDR3 reads TGTGCCAGCAGCTGGACCGGGACTAGCGGGAGGGCCCACGAGCAGTACTTC. Its protein is CASSWTGTSGRAHEQYF.

The chain links TRBV7-2 to TRBJ2-3; TRBD2 matches at 7 bases. Germline V lookup: CDR1 SGHTA, CDR2 FQGNSA. This CDR3 region has 18 residues. The ends lost 2 bases at V and 0 bases at J; junction bases unmatched: 11. DNA for the CDR3: TGTGCCAGCAGCTTAAAGGCCTCGGCGGGAGCGAGCACAGATACGCAGTATTTT. It translates to CASSLKASAGASTDTQYF.

The V call is TRBV5-5, the J call TRBJ2-7; D is unresolved. This CDR3 comprises 13 residues. The germline CDR1 and CDR2 sequences are SGHKS and YYEKEE (reference sequence). The V end lost 1 base, the J end lost 6 bases, and 11 bases lay between the germline ends. The DNA of the CDR3 is TGTGCCAGCAGCTTGAAACCCCGCGTCGAGCAGTACTTC. Translated, it gives CASSLKPRVEQYF.

The J gene is TRBJ2-1, the V gene TRBV12-5, with TRBD2 matching 7 bases. Germline-derived CDR1 and CDR2 are LGHNT and FRNRAP. With V trimmed by 3 bases and J by 5 bases, 13 bases remained unmatched. The CDR3 is made up of 17 amino acids. CDR3 region: CASGFLLASGMDNEQFF. DNA for the CDR3: TGTGCTAGTGGTTTCCTACTCGCCAGCGGGATGGACAATGAGCAGTTCTTC. The full variable domain, completed using reference TRBV12-5 and TRBJ2-1, is DARVTQTPRHKVTEMGQEVTMRCQPILGHNTVFWYRQTMMQGLELLAYFRNRAPLDDSGMPKDRFSAEMPDATLATLKIQPSEPRDSAVYFCASGFLLASGMDNEQFFGPGTRLTVL.

This rearrangement joins TRBV12-3 or TRBV12-4 to TRBJ2-7; D perhaps matches TRBD1 (6 bases). V gave up 5 bases and J gave up 5 bases, with 13 bases separating them. The CDR3 covers 13 residues. The CDR3 is CASSIGQRDEQYF. CDR3 nucleotides: TGTGCCAGCAGTATCGGACAGCGTGACGAGCAGTACTTC.

This clone has just a few counts. V and J are TRBV5-1 and TRBJ2-7, with D maybe TRBD1 (6 bases). In germline, CDR1 is SGHRS, CDR2 YFSETQ. The CDR3 loop spans 14 amino acids. V lost 4 bases and J 0 bases, leaving 11 bases between the germline ends. The CDR3 here is CASSLQQGSYEQYF. CDR3 in DNA: TGCGCCAGCAGCCTACAACAGGGCTCCTACGAGCAGTACTTC.

The V call is TRBV28, the J call TRBJ1-5; TRBD1 aligns across 7 bases. V trimming: 2 bases; J trimming: 10 bases; junction bases outside the gene matches: 8. The CDR3 extends over 14 amino acids. In germline, CDR1 is MDHEN, CDR2 SYDVKM. The CDR3 here is CASSLPGQLIPQHF. The CDR3 DNA reads TGTGCCAGCAGTTTACCGGGACAGTTAATACCCCAGCATTTT.

V and J are TRBV11-2 and TRBJ2-5; D possibly corresponds to TRBD2 (6 bases). The CDR3 covers 13 residues. Trimming cost V 0 bases and J 5 bases, with 7 bases left between them. Per germline, CDR1 SGHAT and CDR2 FQNNGV. The CDR3 reads CASSLDGSETQYF. In DNA, the CDR3 is TGTGCCAGCAGCTTAGACGGGAGTGAGACCCAGTACTTC. The full variable domain, completed using reference TRBV11-2 and TRBJ2-5, is EAGVAQSPRYKIIEKRQSVAFWCNPISGHATLYWYQQILGQGPKLLIQFQNNGVVDDSQLPKDRFSAERLKGVDSTLKIQPAKLEDSAVYLCASSLDGSETQYFGPGTRLLVL.

Only a few counts were recorded for this clone. The CDR3 DNA reads TGTGCCATCAGGGGGACTAGCGTGTCCAACAATGAGCAGTTCTTC. It yields the protein CAIRGTSVSNNEQFF. This chain joins TRBV10-3 and TRBJ2-1; 10 bases fit TRBD2. CDR3 length: 15 residues. From germline, CDR1 is ENHRY and CDR2 SYGVKD. J lost 5 bases, V lost 6 bases, and 7 bases had no gene match.

As DNA, the CDR3 is TGTGCCAGCAGACACGGACAGGGGTACGAGCAGTACTTC. Its protein is CASRHGQGYEQYF. The rearrangement joins TRBV6-5 to TRBJ2-7, with 9 bases that match TRBD1. V dropped 6 bases and J dropped 4; count of bases not matched to a gene: 4. The germline gives CDR1 MNHEY, CDR2 SVGAGI. The CDR3 spans 13 residues.

This chain links TRBV12-5 with TRBJ1-1, with a weak D call TRBD1 (5 bases). The V end was cut by 2 bases, the J end by 1 base, with 5 bases between. The V gene's germline CDR1 is LGHNT and CDR2 FRNRAP. This CDR3 comprises 13 residues. CDR3 residues: CASGLRGNTEAFF. DNA for the CDR3: TGTGCTAGTGGTTTGAGGGGGAACACTGAAGCTTTCTTT.

The chain couples TRBV2 to TRBJ1-5; weak D call: TRBD1 (5 bases). The V end lost 3 bases, the J end lost 4 bases, and 10 bases lay between the germline ends. The CDR3 has 14 residues. Germline loops: CDR1 SNHLY, CDR2 FYNNEI. The CDR3 loop reads CASSEGRGNQPQHF. As DNA, the CDR3 is TGTGCCAGCAGTGAGGGGAGGGGAAATCAGCCCCAGCATTTT.

This clone has just one count. This chain uses TRBV20-1 with TRBJ1-2; no clear D gene. This CDR3 contains 12 residues. The V gene lost 3 bases and the J gene lost 5 bases, with 10 bases spanning the gap. Germline assignment: CDR1 DFQATT and CDR2 SNEGSKA (reference sequence). The CDR3 sequence: CSASYVEYGYTF. The DNA of the CDR3 is TGCAGTGCTAGTTACGTAGAGTATGGCTACACCTTC.

V usage is TRBV9 and J usage is TRBJ2-1, with 7 bases matching TRBD1. V lost 3 bases to trimming and J lost 6 bases; unmatched junction nucleotides: 12. Germline V gene sequence: CDR1 SGDLS, CDR2 YYNGEE. There are 16 residues in the CDR3. The CDR3 DNA reads as TGTGCCAGCAGCGCGACAGGGCAGGGGATCATCAATGAGCAGTTCTTC. It specifies CASSATGQGIINEQFF.

The chain joins TRBV15 to TRBJ2-5; 7 positions match TRBD1. This CDR3 comprises 15 residues. From germline, CDR1 is LNHNV and CDR2 YYDKDF (reference sequence). With V trimmed by 0 bases and J by 5 bases, 6 bases remained unmatched. The CDR3 nucleotides read TGTGCCACCAGCAGAGACAAAGGGGGCCGCGAGACCCAGTACTTC. Translated, it gives CATSRDKGGRETQYF. The complete variable domain, with remaining parts taken from reference TRBV15 and TRBJ2-5, reads DAMVIQNPRYQVTQFGKPVTLSCSQTLNHNVMYWYQQKSSQAPKLLFHYYDKDFNNEADTPDNFQSRRPNTSFCFLDIRSPGLGDTAMYLCATSRDKGGRETQYFGPGTRLLVL.

This clone appeared once. This chain uses TRBV15 with TRBJ1-6; possibly TRBD1 for D (5 bases). Germline loops: CDR1 LNHNV, CDR2 YYDKDF (reference sequence). There are 15 residues in the CDR3. The V end lost 5 bases, the J end lost 10 bases, and 18 bases lay between the germline ends. The CDR3 spells CATSRLEGARSPLHF. CDR3 nucleotide sequence: TGTGCCACCAGCCGCTTGGAAGGGGCGCGGTCACCCCTCCACTTT.

V is TRBV10-3 and J is TRBJ2-7; 8 bases agree with TRBD2. This CDR3 is built from 14 residues. The germline V gene encodes CDR1 ENHRY and CDR2 SYGVKD. The V and J ends lost 10 bases and 3 bases, in that order; junction bases with no gene match: 11. The CDR3 DNA reads TGTGCCACCTCAAATAGCGGGACTTACTACGAGCAGTACTTC. Protein sequence: CATSNSGTYYEQYF.

The chain joins TRBV27 to TRBJ1-2; D call uncertain. This CDR3 has 13 amino acids. V lost 6 bases and J 4 bases, leaving 12 bases between the germline ends. In germline, CDR1 is MNHEY, CDR2 SMNVEV (reference sequence). CDR3 protein: CASRQTAFYGYTF. The CDR3 bases are TGTGCCAGCAGACAGACGGCGTTCTATGGCTACACCTTC.

The gene calls are TRBV9 and TRBJ1-2; D may be TRBD1 (6 bases). This CDR3 has 15 residues. Trimming pared 0 bases from V and 2 bases from J, leaving 11 bases between. The germline V gene encodes CDR1 SGDLS and CDR2 YYNGEE. CDR3 nucleotides: TGTGCCAGCAGCGTAGCAGGGGCTGGGAACTATGGCTACACCTTC. Its translation is CASSVAGAGNYGYTF.

The sample holds a few counts of this clone. The chain couples TRBV7-9 to TRBJ1-2; tentatively, D is TRBD1 (6 bases). Germline lookup yields CDR1 SEHNR and CDR2 FQNEAQ (reference sequence). This CDR3 is 15 amino acids long. The V gene lost 3 bases and the J gene lost 0 bases, with 11 bases spanning the gap. CDR3 in DNA: TGTGCCAGCAGCTTGACAGGTCCGGCTAACTATGGCTACACCTTC. Translated, it gives CASSLTGPANYGYTF. Looking up the rest from reference TRBV7-9 and TRBJ1-2 gives the full variable domain: DTGVSQNPRHKITKRGQNVTFRCDPISEHNRLYWYRQTLGQGPEFLTYFQNEAQLEKSRLLSDRFSAERPKGSFSTLEIQRTEQGDSAMYLCASSLTGPANYGYTFGSGTRLTVV.

The chain is built from TRBV12-3 or TRBV12-4 and TRBJ2-7, with TRBD1 identical over 8 bases. The trim removed 5 bases at V and 9 bases at J, leaving 6 bases unmatched. CDR3 length equals 12 residues. The CDR3 reads CASSTNRGAQYF. Written as DNA, the CDR3 is TGTGCCAGCAGTACAAACAGGGGGGCGCAGTACTTC.

V gene TRBV19 combines with J gene TRBJ2-7, with TRBD1 matching over 8 bases. Germline V gene lookup returns CDR1 LNHDA and CDR2 SQIVND (reference sequence). The ends lost 3 bases at V and 5 bases at J; junction bases unmatched: 3. The CDR3 extends over 13 amino acids. The CDR3 loop is CASSMIQGDEQYF. DNA of the CDR3: TGTGCCAGTAGTATGATACAGGGGGACGAGCAGTACTTC.

The chain has TRBV18 and TRBJ2-5; D gene ambiguous. The V and J ends lost 2 bases and 5 bases respectively, with 9 bases between them. Germline V gene data show CDR1 as KGHSH and CDR2 as LQKENI. CDR3 size: 13 residues. The CDR3 DNA is TGTGCCAGCTCACCATCCGCGGTGGAGACCCAGTACTTC. This gives the protein CASSPSAVETQYF. The complete variable domain, with remaining parts taken from reference TRBV18 and TRBJ2-5, reads NAGVMQNPRHLVRRRGQEARLRCSPMKGHSHVYWYRQLPEEGLKFMVYLQKENIIDESGMPKERFSAEFPKEGPSILRIQQVVRGDSAAYFCASSPSAVETQYFGPGTRLLVL.